One and the same sample provided the 19 T cell receptor beta chains below, sequenced in a study of blood T cells in healthy people across ages. For the second PCR, which ran for about 6 to 11 cycles, a sample-barcoded 5' primer and a J-beta primer mix were used. TCRdb processed the 5' RACE reads anew with MiXCR; each CDR3 protein has one entry. The data show roughly 800,000 distinct CDR3 sequences, around half seen once. Sample: blood. These receptors all come from an elderly man in good health.

The chain links TRBV5-1 to TRBJ2-5, with D possibly matching TRBD1 (5 bases). The tail of the sequence fits TRBJ2-7 better, so the J call may be wrong. The CDR3 length is 13 residues. Germline CDR1 SGHRS, CDR2 YFSETQ. The CDR3 here is CASSLAAGFEQYF. The DNA for the CDR3 is TGCGCCAGCAGCTTGGCCGCAGGGTTCGAGCAGTACTTC.

In this sample, this clonotype turned up a few times. The genes are TRBV29-1 and TRBJ1-2, with TRBD1 matching 9 bases. The CDR3 has 14 amino acids. Germline CDR1 and CDR2: SQVTM and ANQGSEA. Trimming removed 6 bases from V and 3 bases from J; junction bases left unmatched: 8. The CDR3 region has the DNA TGCAGCGTGCGGACAGGGGCGACAGACTATGGCTACACCTTC. As protein: CSVRTGATDYGYTF.

The rearrangement joins TRBV7-9 to TRBJ1-4; D not certain. This CDR3 spans 16 amino acids. V shed 3 bases and J shed 8 bases, with 19 bases lying between them. Germline V CDR1 and CDR2: SEHNR, FQNEAQ (reference sequence). CDR3 DNA: TGTGCCAGCAGCTTGGGTACTCTAGAGGTCCGGGAAAAACTGTTTTTT. Its translation: CASSLGTLEVREKLFF.

This clonotype turned up a few times. One base away lies a much larger clone, so this may be a sequencing read error. The gene calls are TRBV7-2 and TRBJ2-1; the D is unclear. The end of the DNA aligns better with TRBJ2-7, so the J call may be wrong. There are 18 residues in the CDR3. Germline CDR1 reads SGHTA; CDR2 reads FQGNSA. The DNA of the CDR3 is TGTGCCAGCACCCCGAGGAACTTAGGGTCTGGGTCCTACAATGAGCAGTACTTC. The encoded protein is CASTPRNLGSGSYNEQYF.

V gene TRBV20-1 combines with J gene TRBJ1-5; tentatively, D is TRBD1 (6 bases). Trimming left V 0 bases short and J 4 bases short, with 28 bases between. CDR3 length: 20 amino acids. Germline values: CDR1 DFQATT, CDR2 SNEGSKA (reference sequence). The CDR3 nucleotides read TGCAGTGCTAGAGATATGCGGGGTGGGGGTGGCCTGGGGGCTAATCAGCCCCAGCATTTT. Its protein product is CSARDMRGGGGLGANQPQHF.

This clonotype has only one observation. One end of the junction varies from germline; a read error may be responsible. This chain joins TRBV12-3 or TRBV12-4 and TRBJ2-7; 8 positions agree with TRBD1. This CDR3 is 14 amino acids long. Here the CDR3 reads CVSSSGGPIYEQYF. The DNA for the CDR3 is TGTGTCAGCAGTTCAGGGGGCCCCATCTACGAGCAGTACTTC.

CDR3 amino acids: CSANGAGDYEQYF. The CDR3 coding sequence is TGCAGTGCTAATGGGGCGGGAGACTACGAGCAGTACTTC. The chain employs TRBV20-1 and TRBJ2-7, with 7 positions matching TRBD2. The junction had 6 bases not matched to a gene; V was cut back by 4 bases and J by 3 bases. The CDR3 extends over 13 amino acids. Germline V CDR1 and CDR2: DFQATT, SNEGSKA (reference sequence).

The sample holds a few counts of this clonotype. The V and J genes are TRBV7-2 and TRBJ2-7, with TRBD2 matching over 16 bases. Germline V lookup: CDR1 SGHTA, CDR2 FQGNSA. V was clipped by 5 bases and J by 7 bases; unmatched bases: 8. The CDR3 spans 16 residues. CDR3 sequence: CASSPGTSGRAKEQYF. In nucleotides, the CDR3 is TGTGCCAGCAGCCCAGGGACTAGCGGGAGGGCCAAAGAGCAGTACTTC.

The chain links TRBV20-1 to TRBJ2-3; 10 bases agree with TRBD2. This CDR3 is 14 amino acids long. The ends lost 6 bases at V and 5 bases at J; junction bases unmatched: 8. Per the germline V gene, CDR1 is DFQATT and CDR2 is SNEGSKA (reference sequence). This CDR3 reads CSAAGTSVLDTQYF. In DNA form, the CDR3 reads TGCAGTGCCGCCGGGACTAGCGTCCTAGATACGCAGTATTTT.

There are a few counts of this clonotype. This chain joins TRBV6-2 or TRBV6-3 and TRBJ2-5; 10 bases align to TRBD2. This CDR3 is 15 amino acids long. Germline V gives CDR1 MNHEY, CDR2 SVGEGT. Trimming removed 6 bases from V and 3 bases from J; junction bases left unmatched: 7. For the CDR3, the DNA is TGTGCCAGCAGCAACCCTGGACTAGCGGAAGAGACCCAGTACTTC. Translation gives CASSNPGLAEETQYF.

The genes are TRBV24-1 and TRBJ2-5; TRBD1 matches at 7 bases. The junction had 8 bases not matched to a gene; V was cut back by 4 bases and J by 1 base. Looked up from germline, CDR1 is KGHDR and CDR2 is SFDVKD. The CDR3 has 16 amino acids. CDR3 sequence (DNA): TGTGCCACCAGTGACGTACAGGGGTTAGGCCAAGAGACCCAGTACTTC. Translated: CATSDVQGLGQETQYF.

There are a few counts of this clonotype. V gene TRBV12-3 or TRBV12-4 combines with J gene TRBJ1-4; the D gene is possibly TRBD1 (5 bases). Trimming left V 0 bases short and J 8 bases short, with 10 bases between. The CDR3 loop spans 14 amino acids. CDR3 in DNA: TGTGCCAGCAGTTTAGCGCTGGGGGGAGAAAAACTGTTTTTT. It specifies CASSLALGGEKLFF.

V is TRBV12-3 or TRBV12-4 and J is TRBJ1-1; unclear D gene. V was clipped by 8 bases and J by 3 bases, with 16 bases between them. The CDR3 has 14 amino acids. The CDR3 region has the DNA TGTGCCAGCCAAGCGGTCTTAAAATACACTGAAGCTTTCTTT. It is translated as CASQAVLKYTEAFF.

The rearrangement joins TRBV18 to TRBJ1-5; possible D gene TRBD1, 5 bases. Trimming stripped 3 bases from V and 7 bases from J, with 16 bases between. The CDR3 spans 15 residues. Germline-derived CDR1 and CDR2 are KGHSH and LQKENI. The CDR3 bases are TGTGCCAGCTCACCGTATACAGGTTCTTTACAGCCCCAGCATTTT. This translates into CASSPYTGSLQPQHF. Complete variable domain (other parts from reference TRBV18 and TRBJ1-5): NAGVMQNPRHLVRRRGQEARLRCSPMKGHSHVYWYRQLPEEGLKFMVYLQKENIIDESGMPKERFSAEFPKEGPSILRIQQVVRGDSAAYFCASSPYTGSLQPQHFGDGTRLSIL.

The chain couples TRBV9 to TRBJ1-2, with D uncertain. V lost 4 bases and J lost 6, with 22 bases in between. Germline V gives CDR1 SGDLS, CDR2 YYNGEE. CDR3 length: 16 residues. In DNA form, the CDR3 reads TGTGCCAGCAGCCCCAATCGTGGCACGGCGCTTCATGGCTACACCTTC. It yields the protein CASSPNRGTALHGYTF.

V usage is TRBV7-2 and J usage is TRBJ2-6, with unresolved D. The CDR3 has 17 amino acids. Trimming took off 0 bases at V and 0 bases at J, with 9 bases between the two ends. CDR1 and CDR2 from the germline V gene are SGHTA and FQGNSA. This CDR3 reads CASSLALSGSGANVLTF. The CDR3 bases are TGTGCCAGCAGCTTAGCGCTTTCGGGCTCTGGGGCCAACGTCCTGACTTTC.

CDR3 coding DNA: TGTGCCAGCAGTCCCTTGACAGGGCCCGGGGCCAACGTCCTGACTTTC. Protein: CASSPLTGPGANVLTF. This chain uses TRBV27 with TRBJ2-6; TRBD1 agrees at 7 bases. Germline CDR1 and CDR2: MNHEY and SMNVEV (reference sequence). V shed 5 bases, J shed 4 bases, and the junction held 8 bases outside the gene matches. This CDR3 spans 16 amino acids.

This clonotype was seen a single time. The chain carries TRBV9 and TRBJ2-3; 8 nucleotides line up with TRBD1. V was pared by 0 bases and J by 1 base, with 10 bases of the junction left unmatched. The CDR3 extends over 18 amino acids. Germline values: CDR1 SGDLS, CDR2 YYNGEE. This CDR3 is CASSVVAGGPGGTDTQYF. The CDR3 DNA reads TGTGCCAGCAGCGTAGTGGCAGGGGGCCCGGGGGGCACAGATACGCAGTATTTT.

This chain joins TRBV14 and TRBJ2-7, with D perhaps given as TRBD1 or TRBD2 (5 bases each). This CDR3 has 15 residues. Germline-derived CDR1 and CDR2 are SGHDN and FVKESK. V was clipped by 0 bases and J by 6 bases, with 15 bases between them. For the CDR3, the DNA is TGTGCCAGCAGCCAAGAGGGGACCGCGGCCCGCGAGCAGTACTTC. Encoded protein: CASSQEGTAAREQYF.